This T cell receptor beta chain was observed in a study of T cell repertoires in cytomegalovirus infection. As for the study in general: Selection of CMV epitopes for the study included recently identified HLA-C-restricted and well-studied HLA-B-restricted ones. Overall study results and limits: There were carriers of CMV plus the relevant HLA, and cumulative public TCR beta family frequency identified them.

TCRdb re-analysed the reads in MiXCR, keeping a single row per CDR3 protein. This table has roughly 990,000 distinct CDR3 sequences, about a third appearing once. V lost 3 bases to trimming and J lost 5 bases, with 13 bases between them. The CDR3 sequence is 14 residues long. Germline CDR1 MNHEY, CDR2 SMNVEV (reference sequence). This clonotype was detected once. Its specificity is unknown. The TCR comes from a human donor in good health (CMV status not recorded). Some clones in this sample may be carry-over from other donors' samples. The rearrangement joins TRBV27 to TRBJ1-1; D remains unclear. The material sequenced was cultured CD8+ T cells from PBMCs, taken from culture after CMV antigen stimulation. CDR3 sequence: CASSFVPGSTEAFF. The CDR3 DNA sequence: TGTGCCAGCAGTTTCGTTCCGGGGTCGACTGAAGCTTTCTTT.